Listed here are 32 T cell receptor beta chains from one sample, sequenced in a study of blood T cells in healthy people across ages. A second about 6 to 11 cycle PCR used barcoded and J-beta primers. TCRdb analysed the 5' RACE reads with MiXCR anew, one entry per CDR3 protein. Among about a million distinct CDR3 sequences, just over 50% were seen once, and the ten largest hold over 20%. The sequencing sample was made of blood. Every receptor here comes from a woman in her sixties in good health.

The chain joins TRBV5-1 to TRBJ1-1; D gene ambiguous. The CDR3 consists of 17 residues. V dropped 2 bases and J dropped 4 bases, with 21 bases sitting between them. The V gene's germline CDR1 is SGHRS and CDR2 YFSETQ. The DNA for the CDR3 is TGCGCCAGCAGCTTTGCGGGTGTCCAGAACATGAGCACTGAAGCTTTCTTT. Its protein product is CASSFAGVQNMSTEAFF.

This chain uses TRBV18 with TRBJ2-5; D could derive from TRBD1 or TRBD2 (5 bases each). The CDR3 has 16 residues. Germline CDR1 is KGHSH and CDR2 is LQKENI. The V end lost 0 bases, the J end lost 0 bases, and 11 bases lay between the germline ends. The CDR3 here is CASSPPGAPYQETQYF. The CDR3, as DNA: TGTGCCAGCTCACCACCCGGGGCCCCGTACCAAGAGACCCAGTACTTC.

This chain uses TRBV5-1 with TRBJ1-2; 7 nucleotides align to TRBD1. The germline V gene has CDR1 SGHRS and CDR2 YFSETQ. This CDR3 spans 16 amino acids. Unmatched junction bases numbered 12, after V lost 3 bases and J lost 4 bases. CDR3 region: CASSSTPGQYSYGYTF. The DNA of the CDR3 is TGCGCCAGCAGCTCCACCCCGGGACAGTACTCCTATGGCTACACCTTC.

This clonotype was observed a single time. J is TRBJ2-7 and V is TRBV11-2, with a weak D call TRBD1 (7 bases). The better agreement between TRBJ2-5 and the DNA end casts doubt on the J call. This CDR3 is built from 12 residues. Germline V gives CDR1 SGHAT, CDR2 FQNNGV. CDR3 residues: CASSPGGQTQYF. Here the CDR3 DNA reads TGTGCCAGCAGCCCAGGGGGGCAGACCCAGTACTTC.

This clonotype was seen a few times. The chain recombines TRBV12-3 or TRBV12-4 with TRBJ1-5, with 8 bases lining up with TRBD1. The CDR3 runs to 16 residues. The trim removed 5 bases at V and 0 bases at J, leaving 6 bases unmatched. The CDR3 region has the DNA TGTGCCAGCAGTCGGACAGGGTGGTATAGCAATCAGCCCCAGCATTTT. Its translation is CASSRTGWYSNQPQHF.

The chain is built from TRBV20-1 and TRBJ1-2, with D possibly TRBD1 on 5 matching bases. Germline loops: CDR1 DFQATT, CDR2 SNEGSKA (reference sequence). This CDR3 has 11 amino acids. Trimming removed 6 bases at V and 2 bases at J, with 7 bases between. CDR3 bases: TGCAGTGCCAGGGCGAACTATGGCTACACCTTC. Amino acids: CSARANYGYTF.

This clonotype has just a few counts. The chain joins TRBV4-1 to TRBJ2-5; D remains ambiguous. CDR1 and CDR2 (germline): MGHRA, YSYEKL. V lost 6 bases to trimming and J lost 5 bases, with 16 bases between them. The CDR3 has 14 residues. CDR3 coding DNA: TGCGCCAGCAGTCTTGGAGAGGCCGGGGAGACCCAGTACTTC. It specifies CASSLGEAGETQYF.

Concerning this clonotype: One junction end disagrees with the germline gene, perhaps due to a read error. The chain recombines TRBV7-9 with TRBJ2-1; 8 bases align to TRBD2. Germline CDR1 reads SEHNR; CDR2 reads FQNEAQ (reference sequence). This CDR3 spans 17 amino acids. The CDR3 here is CASSLARGSGAYNERFF. CDR3 in DNA: TGTGCCAGCAGCTTAGCCCGCGGTAGCGGGGCCTACAATGAGCGGTTCTTC.

The sample holds a few counts of this clonotype. This chain joins TRBV29-1 and TRBJ2-1, with 10 bases identical to TRBD1. This CDR3 is built from 17 residues. Germline V CDR1 and CDR2: SQVTM, ANQGSEA. J gave up 5 bases and V 4 bases, and 14 bases lay outside the gene matches. The DNA for the CDR3 is TGCAGCGTTGCCACCGAGCCTTACGGGACAGGGGACAATGAGCAGTTCTTC. Amino acid sequence: CSVATEPYGTGDNEQFF.

This clonotype has only a few counts. The chain carries TRBV6-1 and TRBJ2-7, with D hard to call. In germline, CDR1 is MNHNS, CDR2 SASEGT. This CDR3 region has 11 residues. Trimming cost V 6 bases and J 6 bases, with 9 bases left between them. The CDR3 nucleotides read TGTGCCAGCAGCTCGACTTGCGAGCAGTACTTC. This codes for CASSSTCEQYF.

The chain has TRBV12-3 or TRBV12-4 and TRBJ2-1; 9 bases are a match to TRBD1. J gave up 4 bases and V 3 bases, and 4 bases lay outside the gene matches. This CDR3 has 15 amino acids. CDR3 sequence (DNA): TGTGCCAGCAGTTTCGGGACAGGGTCTTACAATGAGCAGTTCTTC. It codes for CASSFGTGSYNEQFF.

This clonotype was observed a few times. The CDR3 DNA follows: TGTGCCAGCAGCTTTAGGGGTGCTAGCGGGGAAAACATTCAGTACTTC. Encoded protein: CASSFRGASGENIQYF. The J gene is TRBJ2-4, the V gene TRBV11-2; 9 bases line up with TRBD2. V gave up 3 bases and J gave up 5 bases; unmatched junction bases: 8. Germline V gene lookup returns CDR1 SGHAT and CDR2 FQNNGV. CDR3 size: 16 residues.

The rearrangement joins TRBV6-5 to TRBJ2-7; 7 bases map to TRBD1. The germline gives CDR1 MNHEY, CDR2 SVGAGI. This CDR3 spans 16 amino acids. The V gene end was trimmed by 6 bases and the J gene end by 6 bases; junction bases not matched to a gene: 17. Here the CDR3 reads CASSGHDRVTSSEQYF. CDR3 DNA: TGTGCCAGCAGCGGACATGACAGGGTAACCAGTAGCGAGCAGTACTTC.

The chain joins TRBV7-6 to TRBJ2-7, with 8 bases identical to TRBD2. CDR1 and CDR2 (germline): SGHVS, FNYEAQ. Losses at the gene ends were 5 bases for V and 4 bases for J; bases not matched to a gene: 10. The CDR3 is 15 residues long. The CDR3 spells CASSPSAGAIYEQYF. As DNA, the CDR3 is TGTGCCAGCAGCCCGTCAGCGGGAGCAATATACGAGCAGTACTTC.

In its sample, this clonotype was seen a few times. The chain employs TRBV29-1 and TRBJ2-1; perhaps D is TRBD1 or TRBD2 (5 bases each). V lost 7 bases and J 2 bases, leaving 15 bases between the germline ends. The germline V gene has CDR1 SQVTM and CDR2 ANQGSEA. The CDR3 loop spans 14 amino acids. CDR3 residues: CSGLDGGTYNEQFF. The CDR3 DNA reads as TGCAGCGGTTTGGATGGGGGAACCTACAATGAGCAGTTCTTC.

The gene calls are TRBV4-3 and TRBJ2-1; D is perhaps TRBD1 (5 bases). The CDR3 runs 15 residues. V gave up 0 bases and J gave up 8 bases, with 14 bases separating them. Germline CDR1 LGHNA, CDR2 YSLEER. CDR3 coding DNA: TGCGCCAGCAGCCAAGATAGAACAGGATTCGATGAGCAGTTCTTC. Translating it yields CASSQDRTGFDEQFF.

This clonotype was seen only a few times. The chain uses TRBV29-1 and TRBJ2-1; 9 nucleotides line up with TRBD2. Germline lookup yields CDR1 SQVTM and CDR2 ANQGSEA. Trimming cost V 6 bases and J 0 bases; bases outside gene matches: 15. This CDR3 is 18 amino acids long. CDR3 bases: TGCAGCGTGCGGGACACCGGTAGCGGGAGAAGCTCCTACAATGAGCAGTTCTTC. This codes for CSVRDTGSGRSSYNEQFF.

The chain combines TRBV20-1 with TRBJ2-7; D possibly corresponds to TRBD1 (6 bases). With 2 bases removed from V and 2 bases from J, the gap between germline ends came to 10 bases. The CDR3 is 13 residues long. The germline gives CDR1 DFQATT, CDR2 SNEGSKA (reference sequence). The CDR3 DNA sequence: TGCAGTGCTAGAAGGACAGAAACCTACGAGCAGTACTTC. This sequence encodes CSARRTETYEQYF.

The chain couples TRBV7-2 to TRBJ2-3; perhaps TRBD2 as D (6 bases). V was pared by 4 bases and J by 4 bases, with 21 bases between. The CDR3 loop spans 17 amino acids. Per germline, CDR1 SGHTA and CDR2 FQGNSA. The CDR3: CASSSRGGANVADTQYF. CDR3 nucleotide sequence: TGTGCCAGCAGCTCCCGTGGCGGGGCGAATGTAGCAGATACGCAGTATTTT.

V and J are TRBV5-1 and TRBJ2-3, with no clear D. Germline values: CDR1 SGHRS, CDR2 YFSETQ. The V and J ends lost 3 bases and 0 bases respectively, with 14 bases between them. The CDR3 contains 16 residues. The CDR3 reads CASSSSLPGSTDTQYF. Written as DNA, the CDR3 is TGCGCCAGCAGCTCCTCCCTCCCAGGCAGCACAGATACGCAGTATTTT.

To note about this clonotype: A junction boundary mismatches the germline segment, possibly from a read error. The gene calls are TRBV4-1 and TRBJ2-6; 7 nucleotides match TRBD1. The CDR3 is made up of 19 amino acids. Germline V lookup: CDR1 MGHRA, CDR2 YSYEKL. The CDR3: CASSQGYRGMSSGANVLTF. CDR3 coding DNA: TGCGCCAGCAGTCAAGGGTACAGGGGAATGAGCTCTGGGGCCAACGTCCTGACTTTC.

This clonotype was detected a few times. The chain links TRBV7-9 to TRBJ2-4, with a weak D call TRBD2 (5 bases). Near its end, the DNA agrees better with TRBJ2-7, so the J call may be wrong. The germline V gene encodes CDR1 SEHNR and CDR2 FQNEAQ (reference sequence). The CDR3 is 14 amino acids. The CDR3: CASSLGWQEDEQYF. CDR3 DNA: TGTGCCAGCAGCTTAGGGTGGCAGGAGGACGAGCAGTACTTC.

This clonotype showed up just a few times. The chain couples TRBV7-9 to TRBJ2-7; 7 nucleotides line up with TRBD2. Germline V gene data show CDR1 as SEHNR and CDR2 as FQNEAQ (reference sequence). V gave up 1 base and J gave up 9 bases; unmatched junction bases: 3. This CDR3 has 12 amino acids. The CDR3 DNA reads as TGTGCCAGCAGCTTAGGAGCGGGGTCGCAGTACTTC. Amino acids: CASSLGAGSQYF.

This sequence joins TRBV9 and TRBJ2-7, with D tentatively TRBD2 (6 bases). This CDR3 contains 14 residues. CDR1 SGDLS and CDR2 YYNGEE come from the germline V gene. With 3 bases removed from V and 5 bases from J, the gap between germline ends came to 15 bases. The DNA of the CDR3 is TGTGCCAGCAGCGGCCACTCCTCGGGGGACGAGCAGTACTTC. It encodes CASSGHSSGDEQYF.

J is TRBJ2-5 and V is TRBV6-2 or TRBV6-3; D is uncertain. Germline CDR1 and CDR2: MNHEY and SVGEGT. The CDR3 is made up of 13 amino acids. In DNA, the CDR3 is TGTGCGGGCAGACAAAGCTCACAAGAGACCCAGTACTTC. Translation: CAGRQSSQETQYF.

This clonotype turned up a few times. The chain joins TRBV29-1 to TRBJ2-1; 10 bases agree with TRBD2. V was pared by 4 bases and J by 10 bases, with 7 bases of the junction left unmatched. The CDR3 extends over 13 amino acids. Germline values: CDR1 SQVTM, CDR2 ANQGSEA. The CDR3 DNA reads as TGCAGCGTTGGGCTAGCGGGAGATGGGGAGCAGTTCTTC. Amino acid sequence: CSVGLAGDGEQFF.

V is TRBV4-3 and J is TRBJ1-2; TRBD1 agrees at 9 bases. Unmatched junction bases numbered 7, after V lost 3 bases and J lost 8 bases. CDR3 size: 14 residues. Germline V gene data show CDR1 as LGHNA and CDR2 as YSLEER. CDR3 protein: CASSQGPGQGGYTF. The CDR3 DNA follows: TGCGCCAGCAGCCAGGGACCGGGACAGGGAGGCTACACCTTC.

With respect to this clonotype: Sequence at one end of the junction differs from germline and may be a read error. The rearrangement joins TRBV4-2 to TRBJ2-7; 10 nucleotides align to TRBD2. Looked up from germline, CDR1 is LGHNA and CDR2 is YNFKEQ. CDR3 size: 15 residues. The CDR3, as DNA: TGTGCCAGCAGCCTACAGCGGGGGGGCTCCGACGAGCAGTACTTC. Translating it yields CASSLQRGGSDEQYF.

This clonotype was seen a handful of times. This rearrangement joins TRBV4-1 to TRBJ2-3; D possibly corresponds to TRBD2 (6 bases). From germline, CDR1 is MGHRA and CDR2 YSYEKL. Trimming stripped 2 bases from V and 5 bases from J, with 26 bases between. The CDR3 covers 19 residues. DNA for the CDR3: TGCGCCAGCAGCCAACGATATTCGGGTGGGGCAGCGGGCGGAGATACGCAGTATTTT. Translating it yields CASSQRYSGGAAGGDTQYF.

This sequence joins TRBV14 and TRBJ2-3; D not certain. Between the trimmed V and J ends, which lost 6 bases and 4 bases, there was a span of 23 bases. CDR3 length equals 17 residues. Germline loops: CDR1 SGHDN, CDR2 FVKESK. The CDR3 nucleotides read TGTGCCAGCAGTGAGAGTTTCACTCGGCCCGTCGCAGATACGCAGTATTTT. Its protein is CASSESFTRPVADTQYF.

The CDR3 sequence: CASSPGLSYGYTF. The CDR3 DNA reads TGTGCCAGCAGCCCCGGACTGAGCTATGGCTACACCTTC. V is TRBV7-9 and J is TRBJ1-2; D call uncertain. V was trimmed by 5 bases and J by 4 bases, leaving 11 bases between them. The length of the CDR3 is 13 residues. CDR1 SEHNR and CDR2 FQNEAQ come from the germline V gene (reference sequence).

The V and J genes are TRBV28 and TRBJ2-7; 7 bases align to TRBD2. The V and J ends lost 8 bases and 4 bases, in that order; junction bases with no gene match: 8. Germline V CDR1 and CDR2: MDHEN, SYDVKM. The CDR3 loop spans 13 amino acids. The CDR3 loop reads CASALVGGYEQYF. The CDR3 DNA reads TGTGCCAGCGCCTTAGTGGGAGGGTACGAGCAGTACTTC.